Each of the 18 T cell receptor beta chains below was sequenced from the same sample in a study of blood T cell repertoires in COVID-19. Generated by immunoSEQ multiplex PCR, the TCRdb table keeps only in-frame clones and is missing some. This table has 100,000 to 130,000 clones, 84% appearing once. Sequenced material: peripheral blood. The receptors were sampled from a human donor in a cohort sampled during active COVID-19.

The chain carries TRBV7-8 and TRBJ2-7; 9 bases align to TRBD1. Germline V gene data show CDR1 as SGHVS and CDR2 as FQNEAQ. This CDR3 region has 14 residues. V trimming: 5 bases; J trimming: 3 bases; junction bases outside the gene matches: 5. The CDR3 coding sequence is TGTGCCAGCAGCCTCGGGACAGGGAACTACGAGCAGTACGTC. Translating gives CASSLGTGNYEQYV.

CDR3 nucleotide sequence: TGTGCCACCATCCCGGGACAGGGTTACAATGAGCAGTTCTTC. It encodes CATIPGQGYNEQFF. The chain uses TRBV2 and TRBJ2-1; 9 bases agree with TRBD1. V lost 10 bases, J lost 4 bases, and 8 bases stayed unmatched. This CDR3 region has 14 residues. CDR1 is SNHLY and CDR2 is FYNNEI in the germline V gene.

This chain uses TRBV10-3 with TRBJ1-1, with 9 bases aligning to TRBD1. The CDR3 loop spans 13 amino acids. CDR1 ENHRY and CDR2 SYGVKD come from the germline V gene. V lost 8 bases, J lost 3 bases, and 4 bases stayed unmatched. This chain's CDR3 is CAIAGTGYTEAFF. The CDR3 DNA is TGTGCCATCGCCGGGACAGGGTACACTGAAGCTTTCTTT.

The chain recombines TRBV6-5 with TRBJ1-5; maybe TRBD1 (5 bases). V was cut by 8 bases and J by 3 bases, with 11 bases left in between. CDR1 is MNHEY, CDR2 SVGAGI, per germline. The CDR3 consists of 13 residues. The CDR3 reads CASHDSFNQPQHF. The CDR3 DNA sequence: TGTGCCAGCCACGACAGCTTCAATCAGCCCCAGCATTTT.

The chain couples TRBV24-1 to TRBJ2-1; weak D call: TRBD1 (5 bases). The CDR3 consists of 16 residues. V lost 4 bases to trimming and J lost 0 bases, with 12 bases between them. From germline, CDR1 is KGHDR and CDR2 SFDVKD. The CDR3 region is CATSDQGSSSYNEQFF. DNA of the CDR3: TGTGCCACCAGTGACCAGGGATCGAGCTCCTACAATGAGCAGTTCTTC.

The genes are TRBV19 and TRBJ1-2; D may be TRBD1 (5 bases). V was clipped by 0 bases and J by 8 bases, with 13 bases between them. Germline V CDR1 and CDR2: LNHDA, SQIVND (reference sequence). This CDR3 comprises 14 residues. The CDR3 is CASSIEGGTGGYTF. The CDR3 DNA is TGTGCCAGTAGTATAGAGGGAGGGACGGGAGGCTACACCTTC.

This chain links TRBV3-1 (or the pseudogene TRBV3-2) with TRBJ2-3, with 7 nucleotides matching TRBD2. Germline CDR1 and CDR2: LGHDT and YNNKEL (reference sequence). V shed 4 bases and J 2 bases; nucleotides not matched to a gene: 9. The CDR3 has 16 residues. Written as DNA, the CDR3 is TGTGCCAGCAGCCCCGCCTCTAGCGGTCCCACAGATACGCAGTATTTT. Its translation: CASSPASSGPTDTQYF.

CDR3 nucleotide sequence: TGCGCCAGCAGCCAAGATCATACCTACAGCTCCTACAATGAGCAGTTCTTC. Translating gives CASSQDHTYSSYNEQFF. The chain recombines TRBV4-3 with TRBJ2-1; D gene ambiguous. The CDR3 totals 17 residues. V was trimmed by 0 bases and J by 0 bases, leaving 12 bases between them. Germline V gene sequence: CDR1 LGHNA, CDR2 YSLEER.

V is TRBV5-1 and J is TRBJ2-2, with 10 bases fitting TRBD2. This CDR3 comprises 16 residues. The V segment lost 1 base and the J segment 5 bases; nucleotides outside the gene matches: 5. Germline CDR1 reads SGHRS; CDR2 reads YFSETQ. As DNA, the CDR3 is TGCGCCAGCAGCTTGAGGCTAGCGGGAGAAACCGGGGAGCTGTTTTTT. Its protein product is CASSLRLAGETGELFF.

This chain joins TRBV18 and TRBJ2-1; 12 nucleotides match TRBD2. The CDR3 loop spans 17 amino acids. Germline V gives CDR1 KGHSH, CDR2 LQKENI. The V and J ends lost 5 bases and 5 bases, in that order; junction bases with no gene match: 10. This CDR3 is CASSTLAGGDVNNEQFF. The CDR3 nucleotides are TGTGCCAGCTCAACTCTAGCGGGAGGGGATGTAAACAATGAGCAGTTCTTC. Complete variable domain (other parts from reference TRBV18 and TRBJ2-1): NAGVMQNPRHLVRRRGQEARLRCSPMKGHSHVYWYRQLPEEGLKFMVYLQKENIIDESGMPKERFSAEFPKEGPSILRIQQVVRGDSAAYFCASSTLAGGDVNNEQFFGPGTRLTVL.

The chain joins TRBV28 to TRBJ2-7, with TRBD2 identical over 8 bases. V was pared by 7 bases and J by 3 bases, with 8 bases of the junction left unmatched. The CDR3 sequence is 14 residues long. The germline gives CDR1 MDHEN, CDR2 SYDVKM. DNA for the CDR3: TGTGCCAGCATTGGGGCGGGAGGAGGCTACGAGCAGTACTTC. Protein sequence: CASIGAGGGYEQYF.

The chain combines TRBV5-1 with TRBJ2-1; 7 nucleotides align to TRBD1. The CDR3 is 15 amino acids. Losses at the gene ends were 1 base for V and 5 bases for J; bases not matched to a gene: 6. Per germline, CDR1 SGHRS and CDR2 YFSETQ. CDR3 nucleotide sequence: TGCGCCAGCAGCTTGATCCCGGGACAGAACAATGAGCAGTTCTTC. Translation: CASSLIPGQNNEQFF.

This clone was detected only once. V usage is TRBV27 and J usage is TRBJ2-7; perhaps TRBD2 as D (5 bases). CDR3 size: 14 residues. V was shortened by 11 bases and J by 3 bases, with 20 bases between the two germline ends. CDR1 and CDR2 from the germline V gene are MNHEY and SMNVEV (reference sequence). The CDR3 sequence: CAGRLRDRLYEQYF. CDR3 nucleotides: TGTGCCGGGCGGCTACGGGATAGGCTCTACGAGCAGTACTTC.

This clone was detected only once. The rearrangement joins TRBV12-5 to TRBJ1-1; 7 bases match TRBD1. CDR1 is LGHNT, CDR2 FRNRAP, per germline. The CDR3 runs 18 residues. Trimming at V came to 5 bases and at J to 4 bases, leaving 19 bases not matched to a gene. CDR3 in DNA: TGTGCTAGTGGTCAATACTCCGGCCAGGGGGTGTTGGGCACTGAAGCTTTCTTT. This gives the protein CASGQYSGQGVLGTEAFF.

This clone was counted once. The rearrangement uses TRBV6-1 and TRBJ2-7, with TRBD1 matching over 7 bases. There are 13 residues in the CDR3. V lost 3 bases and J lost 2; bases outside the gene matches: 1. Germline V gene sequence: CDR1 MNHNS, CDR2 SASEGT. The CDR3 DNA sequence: TGTGCCAGCAGTGACGGACAGGCCTACGAGCAGTACTTC. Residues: CASSDGQAYEQYF.

CDR3 amino acids: CASSPPGRAETQYF. The CDR3 DNA reads TGTGCCAGCTCACCACCCGGCAGGGCAGAGACCCAGTACTTC. V gene TRBV18 combines with J gene TRBJ2-5, with D maybe TRBD1 (5 bases). Germline V gives CDR1 KGHSH, CDR2 LQKENI. The CDR3 totals 14 residues. V was shortened by 0 bases and J by 4 bases, with 9 bases between the two germline ends.

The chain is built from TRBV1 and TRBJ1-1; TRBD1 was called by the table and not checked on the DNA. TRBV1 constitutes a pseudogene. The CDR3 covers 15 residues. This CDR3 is CTSSQLDTQGTEAFF. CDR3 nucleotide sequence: TGCACCAGCAGCCAATTAGACACCCAGGGGACTGAAGCTTTCTTT.

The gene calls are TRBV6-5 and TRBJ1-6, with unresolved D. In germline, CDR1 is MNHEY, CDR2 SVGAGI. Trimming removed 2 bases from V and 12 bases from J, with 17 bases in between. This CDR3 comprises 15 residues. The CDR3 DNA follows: TGTGCCAGCAGTTACCGGAGGACCGACCGGGGACCCCTCCACTTT. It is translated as CASSYRRTDRGPLHF.